The rows below give T cell receptor beta chains drawn from one sample of a study of blood T cell repertoires in COVID-19. TCRdb's table, derived via immunoSEQ multiplex PCR, lists solely in-frame clones and lacks some. The sample has about 360,000 clones, around 87% seen once. Material: peripheral blood. The receptors shown here come from a human donor in a cohort sampled during active COVID-19. Both conserved end residues are part of each CDR3. The D gene is left open where the match is weak. The size of a clone is reported for some rows only, either as once, few or many, or as a class for expanded clones.

v_gene: TRBV11-1
d_gene: .
abundance: .
len: 15
j_gene: TRBJ1-1
CDR3nt: TGTGCCAGCAGCGCCTTGGGGGGGCGCAGGACTGAAGCTTTCTTT
CDR3aa: CASSALGGRRTEAFF

v_gene: TRBV7-2
d_gene: .
abundance: .
len: 16
j_gene: TRBJ2-1
CDR3nt: TGTGCCAGCAGCCTGGGGGGGGCAGGTTCCTACAATGAGCAGTTCTTC
CDR3aa: CASSLGGAGSYNEQFF

v_gene: TRBV6-4
d_gene: .
abundance: .
len: 15
j_gene: TRBJ2-3
CDR3nt: TGTGCCAGCAGTGAACAGGCGACAAGCACAGATACGCAGTATTTT
CDR3aa: CASSEQATSTDTQYF

v_gene: TRBV9
d_gene: TRBD2
abundance: .
len: 16
j_gene: TRBJ2-5
CDR3nt: TGTGCCAGCAGTGAGACTAGCGGGAGGGGACAAGAGACCCAGTACTTC
CDR3aa: CASSETSGRGQETQYF

v_gene: TRBV19
d_gene: .
abundance: .
len: 13
j_gene: TRBJ1-4
CDR3nt: TGTGCCAGTAGTATAGGAGGGCGAGAAAAACTGTTTTTT
CDR3aa: CASSIGGREKLFF

v_gene: TRBV23-1
d_gene: .
abundance: .
len: 20
j_gene: TRBJ1-3
CDR3nt: TGCGCCAGCAGTCATAGATTCCGCTACAGAGGGGGAGTGCGGGGAAACACCATATATTTT
CDR3aa: CASSHRFRYRGGVRGNTIYF

v_gene: TRBV28
d_gene: .
abundance: .
len: 15
j_gene: TRBJ2-7
CDR3nt: TGTGCCAGCAGGGAACATCAGGGTTCTGTCTACGAGCAGTACTTC
CDR3aa: CASREHQGSVYEQYF

v_gene: TRBV19
d_gene: TRBD1
abundance: .
len: 15
j_gene: TRBJ1-2
CDR3nt: TGTGCCAGTAGTGCTGTGGGACAGGGGAACTATGGCTACACCTTC
CDR3aa: CASSAVGQGNYGYTF

v_gene: TRBV5-6
d_gene: .
abundance: .
len: 14
j_gene: TRBJ1-2
CDR3nt: TGTGCCAGCAGCTTGCCCCAGGGAACCTATGGCTACACCTTC
CDR3aa: CASSLPQGTYGYTF

v_gene: TRBV19
d_gene: .
abundance: .
len: 14
j_gene: TRBJ1-2
CDR3nt: TGTGCCAGTACCCAGGGGCGGGGGAACTATGGCTACACCTTC
CDR3aa: CASTQGRGNYGYTF

v_gene: TRBV11-1
d_gene: .
abundance: .
len: 15
j_gene: TRBJ2-7
CDR3nt: TGTGCCAGCAGCTTAAATCGAGGAGGGGAGGACGAGCAGTACTTC
CDR3aa: CASSLNRGGEDEQYF

v_gene: TRBV11-2
d_gene: .
abundance: .
len: 14
j_gene: TRBJ1-1
CDR3nt: TGTGCCAGCAGCTTAGATCGGGTGGATACTGAAGCTTTCTTT
CDR3aa: CASSLDRVDTEAFF

v_gene: TRBV27
d_gene: .
abundance: few
len: 14
j_gene: TRBJ2-7
CDR3nt: TGTGCCAGCACTTCCTACCGAAACTCCTACGAGCAGTACTTC
CDR3aa: CASTSYRNSYEQYF

v_gene: TRBV19
d_gene: TRBD2
abundance: few
len: 19
j_gene: TRBJ2-7
CDR3nt: TGTGCCAGTAGTGACCATCCGGGACTAGCGGGGGCCGACTCCTACGAGCAGTACTTC
CDR3aa: CASSDHPGLAGADSYEQYF

v_gene: TRBV9
d_gene: TRBD2
abundance: .
len: 16
j_gene: TRBJ2-3
CDR3nt: TGTGCCAGCAGCCCTCACGGCGGGGGTCGCACAGATACGCAGTATTTT
CDR3aa: CASSPHGGGRTDTQYF

v_gene: TRBV6-7
d_gene: .
abundance: .
len: 18
j_gene: TRBJ2-7
CDR3nt: TGTGCCAGCAGTTCTAGCTCGGCGCCTTATTCAGATTCCTACGAGCAGTACTTC
CDR3aa: CASSSSSAPYSDSYEQYF

v_gene: TRBV28
d_gene: .
abundance: .
len: 15
j_gene: TRBJ2-5
CDR3nt: TGTGCCAGCAGTTTCCAGTTCCAGAAGCGAGAGACCCAGTACTTC
CDR3aa: CASSFQFQKRETQYF

v_gene: TRBV28
d_gene: .
abundance: once
len: 15
j_gene: TRBJ2-2
CDR3nt: TGTGCCAGCAGTCCCCCGTCAGGGGACACCGGGGAGCTGTTTTTT
CDR3aa: CASSPPSGDTGELFF

v_gene: TRBV7-7
d_gene: TRBD1
abundance: .
len: 14
j_gene: TRBJ2-2
CDR3nt: TGTGCCAGCACACCTGCAGGGGGTATGGGGGAGCTGTTTTTT
CDR3aa: CASTPAGGMGELFF

v_gene: TRBV28
d_gene: .
abundance: .
len: 14
j_gene: TRBJ1-1
CDR3nt: TGTGCCAGCAATCATAACATGGCCTTCCAGGGGGCTTTCTTT
CDR3aa: CASNHNMAFQGAFF